These 8 T cell receptor beta chains were sequenced from one sample in a study of T cell changes during pregnancy in multiple sclerosis. Profiling relied on immunoSEQ multiplex PCR, and the TCRdb table lists in-frame clones only, not all of them. The sample lists approximately 100,000 clones; roughly nine tenths were seen once. Source: peripheral blood, taken before pregnancy. The receptor source for this set is a female donor with multiple sclerosis, enrolled in a pregnancy study.

Concerning this clone: Other nucleotide sequences in the sample specify the same CDR3. The genes are TRBV18 and TRBJ1-2, with a tentative D call TRBD1 (6 bases). The CDR3 is made up of 13 amino acids. The germline V gene encodes CDR1 KGHSH and CDR2 LQKENI. V was pared by 2 bases and J by 2 bases, with 6 bases between. The CDR3 here is CASSPDRNYGYTF. The CDR3 DNA reads as TGTGCCAGCTCACCAGACAGGAACTATGGCTACACCTTC.

The chain couples TRBV5-3 to TRBJ1-2; D uncertain. TRBV5-3 falls under the ORF class, with uncertain function. There are 17 residues in the CDR3. V lost 4 bases and J lost 0, with 19 bases in between. In DNA, the CDR3 is TGTGCCAGAAGCCCTGATCACGGACGGGGAGCTAACTATGGCTACACCTTC. Its translation is CARSPDHGRGANYGYTF.

The gene calls are TRBV5-4 and TRBJ1-1; TRBD1 might be the D (5 bases). The CDR3 runs 15 residues. With 0 bases removed from V and 1 base from J, the gap between germline ends came to 10 bases. CDR1 is SGHNT and CDR2 is YYREEE in the germline V gene (reference sequence). CDR3 nucleotides: TGTGCCAGCAGCTTGGGGCCAGGGTCGAACACTGAAGCTTTCTTT. This encodes CASSLGPGSNTEAFF.

The genes are TRBV7-3 and TRBJ1-6; D might be TRBD1 (5 bases). Germline V gene data show CDR1 as SGHTA and CDR2 as FQGTGA. The CDR3 is 14 amino acids. V was shortened by 5 bases and J by 12 bases, with 17 bases between the two germline ends. The CDR3 loop reads CASSPSGGQGPLHF. The CDR3 nucleotides are TGTGCCAGCAGCCCCTCCGGGGGTCAAGGACCCCTCCACTTT.

The V call is TRBV6-6, the J call TRBJ1-1, with D uncertain. Trimming stripped 11 bases from V and 1 base from J, with 11 bases between. Germline CDR1 MNHNY, CDR2 SVGAGI (reference sequence). The CDR3 consists of 12 residues. The CDR3 bases are TGTGCCTGTAACTGGGCGAACACTGAAGCTTTCTTT. It specifies CACNWANTEAFF.

This chain connects TRBV11-1 to TRBJ2-2; D remains unclear. CDR1 and CDR2 (germline): SGHAT, FQDESV (reference sequence). V was cut by 3 bases and J by 8 bases, with 13 bases left in between. The CDR3 loop spans 14 amino acids. The CDR3 DNA is TGTGCCAGCAGCTTGCTGAGGTCCAAGGGGGAGCTGTTTTTT. Encoded protein: CASSLLRSKGELFF.

This chain uses TRBV11-2 with TRBJ2-7; TRBD2 matches at 8 bases. The V gene's germline CDR1 is SGHAT and CDR2 FQNNGV. Trimming cost V 7 bases and J 2 bases; bases outside gene matches: 13. The CDR3 is 16 amino acids. CDR3 loop: CASTFALAGFTYEQYF. CDR3 nucleotide sequence: TGTGCCAGCACCTTCGCGCTAGCGGGTTTTACCTACGAGCAGTACTTC.

This chain connects TRBV7-8 to TRBJ1-1; the match to TRBD1 covers 8 bases. J was trimmed by 8 bases and V by 3 bases; bases with no gene match: 5. The germline V gene has CDR1 SGHVS and CDR2 FQNEAQ. The CDR3 loop spans 13 amino acids. The CDR3 reads CASSLDRAPEAFF. The DNA for the CDR3 is TGTGCCAGCAGCTTGGACAGGGCTCCGGAAGCTTTCTTT.